The 8 T cell receptor beta chains below come from one sample, sequenced in a study of blood T cell repertoires in COVID-19. Assay: immunoSEQ multiplex PCR; the TCRdb copy retains only in-frame clones and omits some. The sample carries tens of thousands of clones, roughly 83% recorded once. The sample was peripheral blood. The receptors were gathered from a woman of 80 years or more with acute or convalescent COVID-19.

This clone has only a few counts. The rearrangement joins TRBV4-2 to TRBJ1-2, with D possibly being TRBD1 (6 bases). Germline lookup yields CDR1 LGHNA and CDR2 YNFKEQ. Trimming pared 2 bases from V and 0 bases from J, leaving 19 bases between. The CDR3 has 18 amino acids. The CDR3 DNA sequence: TGTGCCAGCAGCCAACCGCATTTCGGGACACTAGCTAACTATGGCTACACCTTC. It yields the protein CASSQPHFGTLANYGYTF.

The chain joins TRBV24-1 to TRBJ1-5; D is perhaps TRBD1 (5 bases). Germline CDR1 is KGHDR and CDR2 is SFDVKD. The V end was cut by 9 bases, the J end by 4 bases, with 12 bases between. The CDR3 runs 13 residues. Here the CDR3 reads CATQRGINQPQHF. The CDR3 DNA sequence: TGTGCCACCCAAAGGGGTATAAATCAGCCCCAGCATTTT.

The chain carries TRBV5-1 and TRBJ2-2, with 9 bases identical to TRBD1. This CDR3 is built from 15 residues. The J segment lost 4 bases and the V segment lost 4 bases, leaving 5 bases of the junction unmatched. Per germline, CDR1 SGHRS and CDR2 YFSETQ. In DNA form, the CDR3 reads TGCGCCAGCAGCGTACAGGGGGCGATCACCGGGGAGCTGTTTTTT. It is translated as CASSVQGAITGELFF.

This clone came up once. V gene TRBV6-5 combines with J gene TRBJ2-1; D not resolved. The CDR3 is made up of 15 amino acids. Germline-derived CDR1 and CDR2 are MNHEY and SVGAGI. Trimming pared 5 bases from V and 5 bases from J, leaving 16 bases between. This CDR3 reads CASSPSRSSHNEQFF. The CDR3 nucleotides read TGTGCCAGCAGTCCCTCGAGGAGTTCCCACAATGAGCAGTTCTTC.

The V gene is TRBV2, the J gene TRBJ1-1; D gene ambiguous. V dropped 6 bases and J dropped 5 bases, with 13 bases sitting between them. From germline, CDR1 is SNHLY and CDR2 FYNNEI. The CDR3 covers 13 residues. For the CDR3, the DNA is TGTGCCAGCAGCTCCGGCCCCAGGACTGAAGCTTTCTTT. This gives the protein CASSSGPRTEAFF.

V gene TRBV18 combines with J gene TRBJ2-7, with D unclear. CDR1 and CDR2 from the germline V gene are KGHSH and LQKENI. V shed 0 bases and J shed 3 bases, with 6 bases lying between them. The CDR3 is made up of 13 amino acids. The CDR3 sequence is CASSPPAYYEQYF. CDR3 nucleotide sequence: TGTGCCAGCTCACCACCGGCTTACTACGAGCAGTACTTC.

The chain couples TRBV19 to TRBJ1-2; 7 nucleotides align to TRBD1. Germline assignment: CDR1 LNHDA and CDR2 SQIVND (reference sequence). This CDR3 is built from 12 residues. V lost 5 bases and J lost 4; bases outside the gene matches: 1. Written as DNA, the CDR3 is TGTGCCAGTAGTGACAGGGCCTATGGCTACACCTTC. Its protein product is CASSDRAYGYTF.

This clone was seen a handful of times. V and J are TRBV24-1 and TRBJ2-1; D is unclear. CDR1 is KGHDR, CDR2 SFDVKD, per germline. There are 12 residues in the CDR3. V shed 5 bases and J shed 5 bases, with 6 bases lying between them. The CDR3 DNA sequence: TGTGCCACCAGTGGACTGCACAATGAGCAGTTCTTC. This gives the protein CATSGLHNEQFF.